These T cell receptor beta chains were read from a single sample in a study of blood T cell repertoires in COVID-19. The assay was immunoSEQ multiplex PCR, and TCRdb's table has in-frame clones only and misses some. Of approximately 300,000 clones detected, around 90% appear once; the ten largest clones hold about 5.2%. Sequenced sample: PBMCs or T cells enriched from blood (not recorded which). Every receptor here comes from a man aged 55 to 70 who had recovered from COVID-19. Each CDR3 is given with its conserved first and last residue. D genes are given only for firm matches. A clone size is listed for some rows: how often the clone was seen (once, few, many), or a class if it is expanded.

j_gene: TRBJ2-7
v_gene: TRBV6-5
d_gene: -
abundance: -
CDR3aa: CASSYSQTSSYEQYF
CDR3nt: TGTGCCAGCAGTTACTCTCAGACAAGCTCCTACGAGCAGTACTTC

j_gene: TRBJ1-1
v_gene: TRBV3-1/TRBV3-2
d_gene: -
abundance: -
CDR3aa: CASSRPGGRTEAFF
CDR3nt: TGTGCCAGCAGCCGGCCGGGGGGACGCACTGAAGCTTTCTTT

j_gene: TRBJ2-3
v_gene: TRBV2
d_gene: -
abundance: -
CDR3aa: CASHTTATTLTNQNTDTQYF
CDR3nt: TGTGCCAGCCATACGACAGCCACCACACTAACTAACCAAAACACAGATACGCAGTATTTT

j_gene: TRBJ2-7
v_gene: TRBV2
d_gene: TRBD2
abundance: -
CDR3aa: CASIDSSGSHEQYF
CDR3nt: TGTGCCAGCATCGACTCTAGCGGGAGCCACGAGCAGTACTTC

j_gene: TRBJ2-7
v_gene: TRBV2
d_gene: -
abundance: once
CDR3aa: CGSRGSSYEQYF
CDR3nt: TGTGGGAGTAGGGGGAGCTCCTACGAGCAGTACTTC

j_gene: TRBJ2-3
v_gene: TRBV19
d_gene: -
abundance: -
CDR3aa: CASSSPVADTQYF
CDR3nt: TGTGCCAGTAGTTCCCCTGTCGCAGATACGCAGTATTTT

j_gene: TRBJ2-7
v_gene: TRBV5-1
d_gene: -
abundance: once
CDR3aa: CASRSSGSYEQYF
CDR3nt: TGCGCCAGCAGGAGTAGCGGCTCCTACGAGCAGTACTTC

j_gene: TRBJ2-6
v_gene: TRBV18
d_gene: -
abundance: -
CDR3aa: CASSSLPLSSGANVLTF
CDR3nt: TGTGCCAGCTCAAGTCTCCCTCTAAGTTCTGGGGCCAACGTCCTGACTTTC

j_gene: TRBJ2-7
v_gene: TRBV21-1
d_gene: -
abundance: -
CDR3aa: CASSNNGFYEQYF
CDR3nt: TGTGCCAGCAGCAACAACGGGTTCTACGAGCAGTACTTC

j_gene: TRBJ2-5
v_gene: TRBV6-1
d_gene: -
abundance: -
CDR3aa: CASSDRGLKETQYF
CDR3nt: TGTGCCAGCAGTGACAGGGGTTTGAAAGAGACCCAGTACTTC

j_gene: TRBJ2-7
v_gene: TRBV20-1
d_gene: -
abundance: -
CDR3aa: CSASPRNSYEQYF
CDR3nt: TGCAGTGCTAGTCCTAGGAACTCCTACGAGCAGTACTTC

j_gene: TRBJ2-1
v_gene: TRBV19
d_gene: TRBD2
abundance: -
CDR3aa: CASIESGGISNEQFF
CDR3nt: TGTGCCAGTATCGAATCGGGAGGGATTTCCAATGAGCAGTTCTTC

j_gene: TRBJ1-6
v_gene: TRBV18
d_gene: TRBD1
abundance: few
CDR3aa: CASAKLLSAGQGMAPLHF
CDR3nt: TGTGCCAGCGCCAAGCTTCTATCCGCGGGACAGGGGATGGCACCCCTCCACTTT

j_gene: TRBJ2-2
v_gene: TRBV25-1
d_gene: TRBD2
abundance: once
CDR3aa: CASSGAGPTGELFF
CDR3nt: TGTGCCAGCAGTGGAGCGGGACCGACCGGGGAGCTGTTTTTT

j_gene: TRBJ2-1
v_gene: TRBV24-1
d_gene: -
abundance: -
CDR3aa: CATSDPTGHEQFF
CDR3nt: TGTGCCACCAGTGATCCGACAGGTCATGAGCAGTTCTTC

j_gene: TRBJ2-4
v_gene: TRBV5-1
d_gene: TRBD2
abundance: -
CDR3aa: CASSFTSGRGNIQYF
CDR3nt: TGCGCCAGCAGCTTTACTAGCGGGAGGGGGAACATTCAGTACTTC

j_gene: TRBJ2-1
v_gene: TRBV5-1
d_gene: -
abundance: -
CDR3aa: CASSPTGWGGNEQFF
CDR3nt: TGCGCCAGCAGCCCGACAGGCTGGGGGGGCAATGAGCAGTTCTTC

j_gene: TRBJ2-7
v_gene: TRBV19
d_gene: -
abundance: once
CDR3aa: CASSTPGQFYEQYF
CDR3nt: TGTGCCAGTAGTACTCCGGGACAATTCTACGAGCAGTACTTC

j_gene: TRBJ2-1
v_gene: TRBV19
d_gene: TRBD2
abundance: -
CDR3aa: CASSQRGYNEQFF
CDR3nt: TGTGCCAGTAGTCAGCGGGGCTACAATGAGCAGTTCTTC

j_gene: TRBJ1-1
v_gene: TRBV5-1
d_gene: -
abundance: -
CDR3aa: CASSLGPGLGEAFF
CDR3nt: TGCGCCAGCAGCTTGGGGCCGGGGTTGGGTGAAGCTTTCTTT

j_gene: TRBJ2-7
v_gene: TRBV7-3
d_gene: TRBD2
abundance: once
CDR3aa: CASSLAGRHYEQYF
CDR3nt: TGTGCCAGCAGCTTAGCCGGGAGGCACTACGAGCAGTACTTC

j_gene: TRBJ2-7
v_gene: TRBV21-1
d_gene: -
abundance: -
CDR3aa: CASSIEPGQGPYEQYF
CDR3nt: TGTGCCAGCAGCATAGAACCGGGACAGGGCCCCTACGAGCAGTACTTC

j_gene: TRBJ2-7
v_gene: TRBV28
d_gene: -
abundance: -
CDR3aa: CASSFGSYEQYF
CDR3nt: TGTGCCAGCAGTTTTGGCAGCTACGAGCAGTACTTC

j_gene: TRBJ2-4
v_gene: TRBV27
d_gene: TRBD2
abundance: -
CDR3aa: CASSGTSGGLGNIQYF
CDR3nt: TGTGCCAGCAGTGGGACTAGCGGGGGTTTGGGAAACATTCAGTACTTC

j_gene: TRBJ2-1
v_gene: TRBV5-6
d_gene: TRBD1
abundance: -
CDR3aa: CASSGAGTVYNEQFF
CDR3nt: TGTGCCAGCAGCGGGGCCGGGACAGTCTACAATGAGCAGTTCTTC

j_gene: TRBJ2-2
v_gene: TRBV7-2
d_gene: -
abundance: -
CDR3aa: CASSQGFGFDTGELFF
CDR3nt: TGTGCCAGCAGCCAGGGATTTGGGTTCGACACCGGGGAGCTGTTTTTT

j_gene: TRBJ2-7
v_gene: TRBV20-1
d_gene: TRBD1
abundance: -
CDR3aa: CSASRQGAPRSYEQYF
CDR3nt: TGCAGTGCTAGTCGGCAGGGGGCGCCCCGCTCCTACGAGCAGTACTTC

j_gene: TRBJ2-2
v_gene: TRBV7-6
d_gene: -
abundance: -
CDR3aa: CASSLGSRVSTGELFF
CDR3nt: TGTGCCAGCAGCTTAGGGTCTAGAGTCAGCACCGGGGAGCTGTTTTTT

j_gene: TRBJ2-2
v_gene: TRBV2
d_gene: -
abundance: -
CDR3aa: CASRVEGLLKAGELFF
CDR3nt: TGTGCCAGCAGGGTCGAAGGACTTTTAAAGGCCGGGGAGCTGTTTTTT

j_gene: TRBJ2-7
v_gene: TRBV28
d_gene: -
abundance: -
CDR3aa: CASSLTGSRSYEQYF
CDR3nt: TGTGCCAGCAGTTTAACGGGTTCCCGCTCCTACGAGCAGTACTTC

j_gene: TRBJ1-1
v_gene: TRBV4-2
d_gene: TRBD1
abundance: few
CDR3aa: CASSPTGSWTEAFF
CDR3nt: TGTGCCAGCAGCCCGACAGGGTCTTGGACTGAAGCTTTCTTT

j_gene: TRBJ1-2
v_gene: TRBV28
d_gene: -
abundance: -
CDR3aa: CASRWGADGYTF
CDR3nt: TGTGCCAGCAGGTGGGGCGCTGATGGCTACACCTTC

j_gene: TRBJ2-2
v_gene: TRBV13
d_gene: TRBD2
abundance: -
CDR3aa: CASSPGLAGGTGELFF
CDR3nt: TGTGCCAGCAGCCCGGGTCTAGCGGGAGGCACCGGGGAGCTGTTTTTT

j_gene: TRBJ1-3
v_gene: TRBV21-1
d_gene: -
abundance: -
CDR3aa: CASSLTRGRGNTIYF
CDR3nt: TGTGCCAGCAGCCTTACCAGGGGGCGAGGAAACACCATATATTTT

j_gene: TRBJ2-2
v_gene: TRBV28
d_gene: -
abundance: -
CDR3aa: CASSLHRSTGELFF
CDR3nt: TGTGCCAGCAGTTTACACAGAAGCACCGGGGAGCTGTTTTTT

j_gene: TRBJ2-7
v_gene: TRBV25-1
d_gene: TRBD1
abundance: -
CDR3aa: CASSTGQGLDEQYF
CDR3nt: TGTGCCAGCAGCACGGGACAGGGGTTGGACGAGCAGTACTTC

j_gene: TRBJ2-7
v_gene: TRBV5-6
d_gene: TRBD1
abundance: -
CDR3aa: CASSPMSGQAYEQYF
CDR3nt: TGTGCCAGCAGCCCAATGTCGGGACAGGCCTACGAGCAGTACTTC

j_gene: TRBJ1-1
v_gene: TRBV25-1
d_gene: -
abundance: few
CDR3aa: CASSEIGSYSEAFF
CDR3nt: TGTGCCAGCAGTGAAATAGGGAGTTACTCTGAAGCTTTCTTT

j_gene: TRBJ2-1
v_gene: TRBV24-1
d_gene: TRBD2
abundance: once
CDR3aa: CATSPGLAYNEQFF
CDR3nt: TGTGCCACGAGCCCGGGACTAGCCTACAATGAGCAGTTCTTC

j_gene: TRBJ1-1
v_gene: TRBV3-1/TRBV3-2
d_gene: TRBD1
abundance: once
CDR3aa: CASSYTGGSTEAFF
CDR3nt: TGTGCCAGCAGTTATACAGGGGGGAGCACTGAAGCTTTCTTT

j_gene: TRBJ1-5
v_gene: TRBV19
d_gene: -
abundance: -
CDR3aa: CASSISQRYQPQHF
CDR3nt: TGTGCCAGTAGTATATCCCAGAGGTATCAGCCCCAGCATTTT

j_gene: TRBJ2-3
v_gene: TRBV12-5
d_gene: -
abundance: -
CDR3aa: CASGQGGSTDTQYF
CDR3nt: TGTGCTAGTGGGCAGGGAGGTTCCACAGATACGCAGTATTTT

j_gene: TRBJ2-7
v_gene: TRBV6-2/TRBV6-3
d_gene: -
abundance: -
CDR3aa: CASSYSGGPSYEQYF
CDR3nt: TGTGCCAGCAGTTACTCGGGCGGGCCTTCCTACGAGCAGTACTTC

j_gene: TRBJ1-1
v_gene: TRBV5-1
d_gene: -
abundance: -
CDR3aa: CASSLMRGNTEAFF
CDR3nt: TGCGCCAGCAGCTTGATGCGCGGGAACACTGAAGCTTTCTTT

j_gene: TRBJ2-1
v_gene: TRBV29-1
d_gene: -
abundance: -
CDR3aa: CSVVIPGRNEQFF
CDR3nt: TGCAGCGTTGTAATCCCAGGCAGGAATGAGCAGTTCTTC

j_gene: TRBJ1-2
v_gene: TRBV7-3
d_gene: -
abundance: -
CDR3aa: CASSSPGGLGYTF
CDR3nt: TGTGCCAGCAGCTCCCCTGGGGGGTTGGGCTACACCTTC

j_gene: TRBJ2-1
v_gene: TRBV5-1
d_gene: TRBD2
abundance: -
CDR3aa: CASSSGLAPPYNEQFF
CDR3nt: TGCGCCAGCAGCTCGGGACTAGCCCCACCGTACAATGAGCAGTTCTTC

j_gene: TRBJ1-5
v_gene: TRBV19
d_gene: TRBD1
abundance: -
CDR3aa: CASIPTGPSNQPQHF
CDR3nt: TGTGCCAGTATCCCGACAGGGCCGAGCAATCAGCCCCAGCATTTT

j_gene: TRBJ2-3
v_gene: TRBV4-1
d_gene: TRBD2
abundance: -
CDR3aa: CASSQALLAGGTDTQYF
CDR3nt: TGCGCCAGCAGCCAAGCTCTACTAGCGGGAGGCACAGATACGCAGTATTTT

j_gene: TRBJ2-5
v_gene: TRBV29-1
d_gene: TRBD2
abundance: -
CDR3aa: CSVSSGPRETQYF
CDR3nt: TGCAGCGTTTCTAGCGGACCCAGAGAGACCCAGTACTTC

j_gene: TRBJ2-7
v_gene: TRBV28
d_gene: -
abundance: -
CDR3aa: CASTQNRVPYEQYF
CDR3nt: TGTGCCAGCACCCAGAACAGGGTTCCCTACGAGCAGTACTTC

j_gene: TRBJ2-1
v_gene: TRBV14
d_gene: -
abundance: -
CDR3aa: CASSLESIGVYNEQFF
CDR3nt: TGTGCCAGCAGCCTAGAGAGTATAGGGGTCTACAATGAGCAGTTCTTC

j_gene: TRBJ1-4
v_gene: TRBV5-6
d_gene: -
abundance: -
CDR3aa: CASSPGRGEKLFF
CDR3nt: TGTGCCAGCAGCCCTGGGAGAGGGGAAAAACTGTTTTTT